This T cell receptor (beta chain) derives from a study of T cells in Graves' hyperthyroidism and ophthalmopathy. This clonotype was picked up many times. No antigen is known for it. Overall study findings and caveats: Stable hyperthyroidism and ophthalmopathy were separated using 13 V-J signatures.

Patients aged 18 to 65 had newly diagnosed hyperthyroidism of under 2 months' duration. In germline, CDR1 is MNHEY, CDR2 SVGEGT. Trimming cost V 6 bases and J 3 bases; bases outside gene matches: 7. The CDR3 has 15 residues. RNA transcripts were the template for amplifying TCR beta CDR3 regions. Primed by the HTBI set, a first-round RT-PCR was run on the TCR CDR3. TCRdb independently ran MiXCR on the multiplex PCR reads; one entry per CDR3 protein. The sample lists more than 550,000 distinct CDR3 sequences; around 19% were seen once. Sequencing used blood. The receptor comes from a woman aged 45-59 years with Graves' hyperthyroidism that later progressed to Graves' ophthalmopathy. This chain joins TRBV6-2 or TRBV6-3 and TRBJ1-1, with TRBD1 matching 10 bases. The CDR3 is CASSDRGPEYTEAFF. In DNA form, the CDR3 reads TGTGCCAGCAGCGACAGGGGGCCGGAGTACACTGAAGCTTTCTTT.